This T cell receptor beta chain was identified during a study of T cells in localized non-small cell lung cancer (dated by TCRdb to the early 2020s). Describing the broader study: The study analyzed T cell repertoires of 200 to 250 early-stage NSCLC patients, comparing tumors and uninvolved tumor-adjacent lungs. The cohort consisted of about 240 treatment-naive NSCLC patients whose localized lung tumors had been resected. NSCLC patients had a mean age of around 70 years, and fewer than 150 were male and about 110 female. The paper as a whole reports these results and caveats: Of the top 100 tumor clones, a median of about 53 were detected in paired uninvolved adjacent lung; over 25 were also among that lung's top 100. Uninvolved tumor-adjacent lung showed the highest T cell clonality, higher than tumor, which suggests more focused antigenic responses in the adjacent lung. Higher T cell density in blood was associated with longer overall survival, whereas higher clonality in adjacent lung was associated with shorter survival. Because the study design was exploratory, TCR variables were selected using unadjusted p-values without false-discovery rate correction. Because multi-region sequencing of the tumors was not done, intratumor heterogeneity could not be ruled out.

At diagnosis, peripheral blood, uninvolved tumor-adjacent lung and tumor were collected and stored as a combination of fresh-frozen and FFPE material. For TCR repertoire profiling, blood samples were analyzed as peripheral blood mononuclear cells. Based on the germline V gene (reference sequence), the CDR1 and CDR2 sequences are MNHNY and SVGAGI. The CDR3, cysteine through phenylalanine, is 15 amino acids long. Only the CDR3 part of the read is kept: 45 bases, read in frame from the first base. V is trimmed back by 2 bases and J by 1 base, and the junction contains 2 bases that no gene match accounts for. TCR beta CDR3 regions were sequenced from DNA using the immunoSEQ Assay. Regarding the original processing steps: To compute T cell density, TCR beta template counts were normalized to usable DNA, which was estimated by amplifying housekeeping genes. Richness was estimated with the preseqR package, extrapolating to 400,000 templates for PBMC samples and 120,000 templates for tissue samples. Clonality was defined as one minus Pielou's evenness. Tissue-enriched TCRs were identified through differential abundance testing performed on productive amino-acid clonotypes, with a minimum total count of 5 and an alpha of 0.1. Repertoire overlap between compartments was quantified with the Jaccard Index and Morisita Overlap Index. GLIPH grouped TCR beta CDR3s together with public tetramer-defined viral CDR3s, and a viral motif had to include at least three viral sequences and also show V-gene enrichment. Held by TCRdb, this immuneACCESS table contains in-frame sequences only and omits some clones. Under half of the omission traces to an unresolved V gene where checked; the cause of the rest is unknown. V, J and clone size are taken as reported in that table, and D and trimming were inferred from the DNA itself. For this sample the table gives approximately 31,000 clones, of which 85% to 90% were detected only once. In total, the top ten clones hold 4% to 5% of the sample.

Points on this clone: Its antigen is not yet known. No qualities accompany the bases; no much larger clone lies one base away.

The rearranged chain carries TRBV6-6 and TRBJ2-3; a stretch of 8 junction bases matches TRBD2. The source is a male donor older than 55 with stage III lung adenocarcinoma. The sample was peripheral blood, taken before any cancer treatment. The CDR3 reads as follows: CASSYTGGGTDTQYF. In nucleotide form, the sequence is TGTGCCAGCAGTTACACGGGGGGGGGCACAGATACGCAGTATTTT.